This T cell receptor beta chain was profiled in a study of CD8 T cells in ankylosing spondylitis. This clonotype was counted at least ten times. TCRdb reprocessed the 5' RACE reads with MiXCR, giving one entry per CDR3 protein. The sample carries over 100,000 distinct CDR3 sequences, 7% recorded once. The CDR3 contains 12 residues. The V and J ends lost 6 bases and 7 bases respectively, with 12 bases between them. Germline-derived CDR1 and CDR2 are DFQATT and SNEGSKA (reference sequence). Specimen: blood, either unsorted or a sorted T cell fraction (not recorded which). The clonotype originates from a male donor with ankylosing spondylitis or in good health (not recorded which). The V gene is TRBV20-1, the J gene TRBJ2-2, with D possibly matching TRBD1 (6 bases). The CDR3 region has the DNA TGCAGTGCCCGGACAGACGGCGGGGAGCTGTTTTTT. This translates into CSARTDGGELFF.